The clone carrying this TCR beta chain was counted many times. Its antigen is still unknown. This CDR3 region has 14 residues. Germline values: CDR1 LGHNA, CDR2 YNFKEQ. Trimming cost V 1 base and J 1 base, with 6 bases left between them. This entry comes from a study of identical twins. TCRdb re-derived calls from the 5' RACE reads in MiXCR, one entry per CDR3 protein. This table holds about 720,000 distinct CDR3 sequences, about 9.4% found once. General study points: Whereas memory repertoires showed no such difference, abundant cord blood beta clonotypes carried fewer insertions. Instead of following the same donors, the conclusions were based on cross-sectional statistical analysis. Sequences that were beta out-of-frame showed weaker excess twin sharing.

The sample was also reused in another study, on yellow fever vaccine responses in identical twins.

This clonotype was obtained from a woman under 30 in good health. This chain uses TRBV4-2 with TRBJ2-3; tentatively, D is TRBD2 (5 bases). The sequencing input was PBMCs. CDR3 nucleotides: TGTGCCAGCAGCCAAGTGGGAGGCACAGATACGCAGTATTTT. This encodes CASSQVGGTDTQYF.